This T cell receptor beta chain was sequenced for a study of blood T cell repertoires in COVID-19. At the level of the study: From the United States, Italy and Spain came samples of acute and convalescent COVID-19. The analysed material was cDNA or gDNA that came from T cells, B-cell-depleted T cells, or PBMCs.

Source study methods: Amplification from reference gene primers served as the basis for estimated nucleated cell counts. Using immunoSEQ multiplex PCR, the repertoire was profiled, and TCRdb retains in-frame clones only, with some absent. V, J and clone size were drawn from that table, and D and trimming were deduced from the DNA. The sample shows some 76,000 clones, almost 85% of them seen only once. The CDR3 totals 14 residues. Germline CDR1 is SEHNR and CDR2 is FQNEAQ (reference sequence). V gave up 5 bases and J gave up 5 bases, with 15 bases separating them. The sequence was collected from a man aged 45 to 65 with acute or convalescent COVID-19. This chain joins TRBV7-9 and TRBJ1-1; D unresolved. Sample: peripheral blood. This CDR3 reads CASSPVEGRTEAFF. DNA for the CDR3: TGTGCCAGCAGCCCGGTGGAGGGCAGGACTGAAGCTTTCTTT.